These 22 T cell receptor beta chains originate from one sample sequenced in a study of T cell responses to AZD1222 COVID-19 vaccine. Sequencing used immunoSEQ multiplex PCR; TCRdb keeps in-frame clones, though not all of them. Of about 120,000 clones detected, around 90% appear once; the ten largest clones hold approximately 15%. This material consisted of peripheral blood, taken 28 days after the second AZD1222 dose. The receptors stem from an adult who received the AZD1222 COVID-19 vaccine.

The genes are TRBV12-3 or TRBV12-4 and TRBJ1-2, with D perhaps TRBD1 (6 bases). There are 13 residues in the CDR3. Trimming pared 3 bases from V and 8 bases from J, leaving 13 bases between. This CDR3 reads CASSFGGGAGYTF. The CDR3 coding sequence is TGTGCCAGCAGTTTCGGGGGGGGCGCAGGCTACACCTTC.

The CDR3 protein is CASSPRGPGANRLLSGYTF. CDR3 nucleotides: TGTGCCAGTAGTCCGAGGGGTCCGGGGGCAAATCGCCTATTGAGCGGCTACACCTTC. The chain joins TRBV19 to TRBJ1-2, with D tentatively TRBD1 (6 bases). The V end was cut by 5 bases, the J end by 8 bases, with 33 bases between. This CDR3 contains 19 residues. Per the germline V gene, CDR1 is LNHDA and CDR2 is SQIVND (reference sequence).

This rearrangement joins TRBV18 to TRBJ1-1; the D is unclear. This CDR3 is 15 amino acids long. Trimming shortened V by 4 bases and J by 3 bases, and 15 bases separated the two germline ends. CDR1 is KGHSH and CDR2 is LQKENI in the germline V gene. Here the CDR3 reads CASSRRTGADTEAFF. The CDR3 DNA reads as TGTGCCAGCTCACGACGGACGGGAGCGGACACTGAAGCTTTCTTT.

The CDR3 DNA reads TGTGCCAGCACAGGACAGGGCACAGATACGCAGTATTTT. Translation: CASTGQGTDTQYF. This chain connects TRBV2 to TRBJ2-3; TRBD1 agrees at 7 bases. Germline CDR1 reads SNHLY; CDR2 reads FYNNEI. The CDR3 is 13 amino acids. The V segment lost 7 bases and the J segment 1 base; nucleotides outside the gene matches: 2.

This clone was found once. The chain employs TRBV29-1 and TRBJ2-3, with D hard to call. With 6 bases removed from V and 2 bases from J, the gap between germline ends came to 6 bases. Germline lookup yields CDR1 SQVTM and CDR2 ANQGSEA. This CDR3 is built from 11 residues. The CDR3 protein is CSVRNTDTQYF. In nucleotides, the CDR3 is TGCAGCGTACGCAACACAGATACGCAGTATTTT.

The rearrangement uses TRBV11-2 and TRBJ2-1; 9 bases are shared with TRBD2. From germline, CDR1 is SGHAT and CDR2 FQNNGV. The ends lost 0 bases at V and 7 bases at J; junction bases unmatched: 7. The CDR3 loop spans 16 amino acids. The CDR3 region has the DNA TGTGCCAGCAGCTTAGATCCGGTGACTAGCGGAAATGAGCAGTTCTTC. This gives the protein CASSLDPVTSGNEQFF.

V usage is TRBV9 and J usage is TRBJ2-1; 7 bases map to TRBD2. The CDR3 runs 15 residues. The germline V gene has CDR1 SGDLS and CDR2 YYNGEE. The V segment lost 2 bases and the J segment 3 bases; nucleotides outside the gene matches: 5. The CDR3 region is CASSVWGGDYNEQFF. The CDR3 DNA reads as TGTGCCAGCAGCGTGTGGGGGGGAGACTACAATGAGCAGTTCTTC.

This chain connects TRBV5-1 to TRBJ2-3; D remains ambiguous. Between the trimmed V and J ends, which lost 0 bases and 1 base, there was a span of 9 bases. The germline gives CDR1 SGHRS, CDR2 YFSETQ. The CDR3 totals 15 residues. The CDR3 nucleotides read TGCGCCAGCAGCTTGGACGGCAGCCGCACAGATACGCAGTATTTT. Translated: CASSLDGSRTDTQYF.

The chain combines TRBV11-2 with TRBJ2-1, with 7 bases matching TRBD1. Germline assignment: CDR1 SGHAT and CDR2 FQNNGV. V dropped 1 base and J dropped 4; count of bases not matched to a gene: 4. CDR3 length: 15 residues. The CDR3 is CASSLGGGPYNEQFF. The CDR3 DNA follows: TGTGCCAGCAGCTTAGGAGGGGGCCCATACAATGAGCAGTTCTTC. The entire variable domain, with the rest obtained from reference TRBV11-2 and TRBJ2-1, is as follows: EAGVAQSPRYKIIEKRQSVAFWCNPISGHATLYWYQQILGQGPKLLIQFQNNGVVDDSQLPKDRFSAERLKGVDSTLKIQPAKLEDSAVYLCASSLGGGPYNEQFFGPGTRLTVL.

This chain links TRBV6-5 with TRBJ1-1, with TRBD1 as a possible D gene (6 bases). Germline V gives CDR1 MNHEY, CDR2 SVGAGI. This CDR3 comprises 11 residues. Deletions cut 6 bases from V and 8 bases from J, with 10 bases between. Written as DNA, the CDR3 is TGTGCCAGCAGACAGGGTCGAGAAGCTTTCTTT. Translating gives CASRQGREAFF.

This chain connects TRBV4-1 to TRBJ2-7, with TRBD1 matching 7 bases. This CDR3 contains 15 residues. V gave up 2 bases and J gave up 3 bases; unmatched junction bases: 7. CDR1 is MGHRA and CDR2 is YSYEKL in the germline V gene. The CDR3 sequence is CASSQRLTGDYEQYF. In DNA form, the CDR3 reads TGCGCCAGCAGCCAACGACTCACAGGGGACTACGAGCAGTACTTC.

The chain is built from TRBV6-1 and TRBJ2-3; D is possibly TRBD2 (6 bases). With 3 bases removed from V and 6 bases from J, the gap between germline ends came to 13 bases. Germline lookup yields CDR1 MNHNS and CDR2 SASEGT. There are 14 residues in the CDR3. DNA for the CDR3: TGTGCCAGCAGTGACGCGGGGACTGGGGATACGCAGTATTTT. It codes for CASSDAGTGDTQYF.

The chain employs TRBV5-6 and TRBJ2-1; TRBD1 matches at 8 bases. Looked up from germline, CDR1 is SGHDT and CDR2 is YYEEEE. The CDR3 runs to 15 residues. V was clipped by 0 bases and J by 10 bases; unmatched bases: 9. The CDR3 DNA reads TGTGCCAGCAGCTTGGGACAGGGGTATCTCTGGGAGCAGTTCTTC. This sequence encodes CASSLGQGYLWEQFF.

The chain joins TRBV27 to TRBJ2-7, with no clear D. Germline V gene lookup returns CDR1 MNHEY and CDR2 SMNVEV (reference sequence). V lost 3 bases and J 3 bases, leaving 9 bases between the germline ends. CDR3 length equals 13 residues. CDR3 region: CASSLTRFYEQYF. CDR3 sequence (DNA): TGTGCCAGCAGTTTGACCCGATTCTACGAGCAGTACTTC.

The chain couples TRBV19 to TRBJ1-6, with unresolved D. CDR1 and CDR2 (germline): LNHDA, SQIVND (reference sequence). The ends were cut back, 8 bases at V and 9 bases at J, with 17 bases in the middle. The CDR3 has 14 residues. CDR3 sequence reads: CASALEEGSSPLHF. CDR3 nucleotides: TGTGCCAGTGCCCTGGAGGAGGGCAGTTCACCCCTCCACTTT.

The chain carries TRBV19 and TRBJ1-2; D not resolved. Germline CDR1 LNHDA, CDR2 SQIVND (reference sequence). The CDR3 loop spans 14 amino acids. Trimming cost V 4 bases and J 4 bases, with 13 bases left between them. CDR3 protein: CASSTQGRFYGYTF. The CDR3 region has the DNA TGTGCCAGTAGTACCCAAGGGCGTTTCTATGGCTACACCTTC.

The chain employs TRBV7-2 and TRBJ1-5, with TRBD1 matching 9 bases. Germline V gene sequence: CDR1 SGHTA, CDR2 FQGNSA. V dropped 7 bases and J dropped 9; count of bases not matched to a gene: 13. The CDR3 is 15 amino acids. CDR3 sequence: CASTSNSQGATPQHF. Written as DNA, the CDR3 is TGTGCCAGCACCTCCAATTCACAGGGGGCGACGCCCCAGCATTTT.

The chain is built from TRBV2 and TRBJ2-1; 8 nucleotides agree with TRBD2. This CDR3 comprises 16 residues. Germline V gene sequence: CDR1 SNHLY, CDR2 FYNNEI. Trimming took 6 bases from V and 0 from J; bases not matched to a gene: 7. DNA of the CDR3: TGTGCCAGCAGGAATAGCGGGGCCTACTCCTACAATGAGCAGTTCTTC. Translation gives CASRNSGAYSYNEQFF.

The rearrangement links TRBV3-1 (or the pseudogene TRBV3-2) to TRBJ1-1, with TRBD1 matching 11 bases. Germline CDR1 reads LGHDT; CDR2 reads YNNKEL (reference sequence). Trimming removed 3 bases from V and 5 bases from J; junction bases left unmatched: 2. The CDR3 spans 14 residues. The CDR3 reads CASSQRDRGTEAFF. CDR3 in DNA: TGTGCCAGCAGCCAGAGGGACAGGGGGACTGAAGCTTTCTTT.

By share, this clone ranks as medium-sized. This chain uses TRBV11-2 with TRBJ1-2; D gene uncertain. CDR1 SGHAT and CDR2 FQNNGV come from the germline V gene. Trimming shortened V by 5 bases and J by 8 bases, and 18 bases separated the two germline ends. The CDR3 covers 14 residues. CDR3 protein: CASSKKRDWEGYTF. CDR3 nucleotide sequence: TGTGCCAGCAGCAAAAAGCGGGATTGGGAGGGCTACACCTTC.

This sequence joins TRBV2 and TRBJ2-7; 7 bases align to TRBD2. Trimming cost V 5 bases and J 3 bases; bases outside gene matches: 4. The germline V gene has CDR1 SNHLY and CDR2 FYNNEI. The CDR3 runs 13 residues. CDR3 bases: TGTGCCAGCAGTCGGGACTACCTCTACGAGCAGTACTTC. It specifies CASSRDYLYEQYF.

The CDR3 spells CASSRGLALYEQYF. In DNA form, the CDR3 reads TGTGCCAGCAGTCGGGGACTAGCGCTCTACGAGCAGTACTTC. The chain joins TRBV2 to TRBJ2-7, with 10 bases fitting TRBD2. The CDR3 totals 14 residues. J was trimmed by 3 bases and V by 5 bases; bases with no gene match: 4. Germline values: CDR1 SNHLY, CDR2 FYNNEI.